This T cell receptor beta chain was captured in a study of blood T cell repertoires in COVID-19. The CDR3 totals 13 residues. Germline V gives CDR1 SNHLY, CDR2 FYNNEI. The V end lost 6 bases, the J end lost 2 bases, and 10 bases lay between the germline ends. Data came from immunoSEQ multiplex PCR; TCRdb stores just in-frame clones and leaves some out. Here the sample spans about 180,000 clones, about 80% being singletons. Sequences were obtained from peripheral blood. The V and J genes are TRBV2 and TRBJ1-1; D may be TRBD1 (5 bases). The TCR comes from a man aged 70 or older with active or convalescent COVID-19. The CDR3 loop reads CASSRTRNTEAFF. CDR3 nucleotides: TGTGCCAGCAGCAGGACAAGAAACACTGAAGCTTTCTTT.